These T cell receptor beta chains were read from a single sample in a study of shared clonotypes between healthy human individuals. The data were produced by immunoSEQ multiplex PCR, yet TCRdb's version contains in-frame clones alone and is incomplete. The sample shows 90,000 to 120,000 clones, roughly 70% of them seen only once. Sequences were obtained from memory CD8+ T cells sorted from blood. These receptors all stem from a woman in her 30s in good health. Both conserved end residues are part of each CDR3. The D gene is left open where the match is weak. A clone size is listed for some rows: how often the clone was seen (once, few, many), or a class if it is expanded.

clone_size: many; j_call: TRBJ1-2; d_call: NA; v_call: TRBV4-1; cdr3_aa: CASSQVGTQRGFYGYTF; cdr3_nt: TGCGCCAGCAGCCAAGTAGGGACACAACGAGGATTCTATGGCTACACCTTC
clone_size: NA; j_call: TRBJ1-1; d_call: NA; v_call: TRBV6-5; cdr3_aa: CASRVGTEAFF; cdr3_nt: TGTGCCAGCAGGGTTGGCACTGAAGCTTTCTTT
clone_size: once; j_call: TRBJ2-7; d_call: TRBD1; v_call: TRBV15; cdr3_aa: CATSRDHDRGFSEQYF; cdr3_nt: TGTGCCACCAGCAGAGATCATGACAGGGGATTCTCCGAGCAGTACTTC
clone_size: NA; j_call: TRBJ1-3; d_call: TRBD1; v_call: TRBV27; cdr3_aa: CASRPQGSGNTIYF; cdr3_nt: TGTGCCAGCAGACCACAGGGGAGTGGAAACACCATATATTTT
clone_size: NA; j_call: TRBJ1-1; d_call: NA; v_call: TRBV9; cdr3_aa: CASSVAGDLNTEAFF; cdr3_nt: TGTGCCAGCAGCGTAGCGGGGGACCTGAACACTGAAGCTTTCTTT
clone_size: NA; j_call: TRBJ2-1; d_call: NA; v_call: TRBV2; cdr3_aa: CASMGLHEQFF; cdr3_nt: TGTGCCAGCATGGGGCTACATGAGCAGTTCTTC
clone_size: NA; j_call: TRBJ2-7; d_call: TRBD1; v_call: TRBV5-1; cdr3_aa: CASSYPGQTYEQYF; cdr3_nt: TGCGCCAGCAGTTATCCGGGACAGACCTACGAGCAGTACTTC
clone_size: NA; j_call: TRBJ1-1; d_call: NA; v_call: TRBV7-6; cdr3_aa: CASSEQEADTEAFF; cdr3_nt: TGTGCCAGCAGTGAACAGGAGGCGGACACTGAAGCTTTCTTT
clone_size: NA; j_call: TRBJ2-3; d_call: TRBD1; v_call: TRBV28; cdr3_aa: CASMGAGTGDVDTQYF; cdr3_nt: TGTGCCAGCATGGGGGCCGGGACAGGGGATGTGGATACGCAGTATTTT
clone_size: NA; j_call: TRBJ2-1; d_call: NA; v_call: TRBV11-3; cdr3_aa: CASSLDSRGEQFF; cdr3_nt: TGTGCCAGCAGCTTGGATTCTAGAGGGGAGCAGTTCTTC
clone_size: many; j_call: TRBJ2-1; d_call: NA; v_call: TRBV15; cdr3_aa: CATSSRRGNEQFF; cdr3_nt: TGTGCCACCAGCAGCCGTCGGGGGAATGAGCAGTTCTTC
clone_size: NA; j_call: TRBJ2-2; d_call: NA; v_call: TRBV5-1; cdr3_aa: CASSSDTRKTGELFF; cdr3_nt: TGCGCCAGCAGCTCCGACACCCGGAAAACCGGGGAGCTGTTTTTT
clone_size: NA; j_call: TRBJ2-7; d_call: NA; v_call: TRBV19; cdr3_aa: CASTPGDSSSYEQYF; cdr3_nt: TGTGCCAGTACCCCGGGCGACTCGAGCTCCTACGAGCAGTACTTC
clone_size: NA; j_call: TRBJ2-1; d_call: TRBD2; v_call: TRBV27; cdr3_aa: CASSYLAGGPNEQFF; cdr3_nt: TGTGCCAGCAGTTACCTAGCGGGAGGGCCCAATGAGCAGTTCTTC
clone_size: NA; j_call: TRBJ2-7; d_call: TRBD2; v_call: TRBV7-6; cdr3_aa: CASSLGLAGGTYEQYF; cdr3_nt: TGTGCCAGCAGCTTAGGCCTAGCGGGAGGGACCTACGAGCAGTACTTC
clone_size: many; j_call: TRBJ2-1; d_call: TRBD2; v_call: TRBV19; cdr3_aa: CASSIRLAGEYNEQFF; cdr3_nt: TGTGCCAGTAGTATTAGGCTAGCGGGAGAATACAATGAGCAGTTCTTC
clone_size: medium-sized; j_call: TRBJ2-5; d_call: NA; v_call: TRBV7-6; cdr3_aa: CASSLFGTQYF; cdr3_nt: TGTGCCAGCAGCTTATTCGGGACCCAGTACTTC
clone_size: NA; j_call: TRBJ2-1; d_call: NA; v_call: TRBV7-8; cdr3_aa: CASSAYSGHSSNEQFF; cdr3_nt: TGTGCCAGCAGCGCCTACTCGGGACATAGCAGCAATGAGCAGTTCTTC
clone_size: few; j_call: TRBJ1-1; d_call: NA; v_call: TRBV28; cdr3_aa: CATRHESANTEAFF; cdr3_nt: TGTGCCACCCGTCACGAGTCCGCGAACACTGAAGCTTTCTTT
clone_size: NA; j_call: TRBJ2-7; d_call: TRBD2; v_call: TRBV6-1; cdr3_aa: CASSFHQREVYEQYF; cdr3_nt: TGTGCCAGCAGCTTCCATCAGCGGGAAGTGTACGAGCAGTACTTC
clone_size: NA; j_call: TRBJ2-7; d_call: TRBD2; v_call: TRBV5-1; cdr3_aa: CASSLGYGRAYEQYF; cdr3_nt: TGCGCCAGCAGCTTGGGTTACGGGAGGGCCTACGAGCAGTACTTC
clone_size: NA; j_call: TRBJ1-5; d_call: NA; v_call: TRBV6-1; cdr3_aa: CASGQPFSNQPQHF; cdr3_nt: TGTGCCAGCGGACAGCCATTTAGCAATCAGCCCCAGCATTTT
clone_size: NA; j_call: TRBJ2-1; d_call: NA; v_call: TRBV27; cdr3_aa: CASGPKGHNEQFF; cdr3_nt: TGTGCCAGCGGCCCAAAAGGCCACAATGAGCAGTTCTTC
clone_size: few; j_call: TRBJ1-5; d_call: NA; v_call: TRBV6-5; cdr3_aa: CASSAGGNQPQHF; cdr3_nt: TGTGCCAGCAGTGCAGGGGGCAATCAGCCCCAGCATTTT
clone_size: NA; j_call: TRBJ2-3; d_call: NA; v_call: TRBV25-1; cdr3_aa: CASSEPQGGAQYF; cdr3_nt: TGTGCCAGCAGTGAGCCTCAGGGGGGTGCGCAGTATTTT
clone_size: NA; j_call: TRBJ1-5; d_call: TRBD1; v_call: TRBV10-3; cdr3_aa: CAISESTGGTNQPQHF; cdr3_nt: TGTGCCATCAGTGAGTCAACAGGGGGAACGAATCAGCCCCAGCATTTT
clone_size: NA; j_call: TRBJ2-7; d_call: NA; v_call: TRBV6-1; cdr3_aa: CATGQSPPSYEQYF; cdr3_nt: TGTGCCACCGGACAGTCTCCCCCTTCCTACGAGCAGTACTTC
clone_size: few; j_call: TRBJ2-3; d_call: TRBD2; v_call: TRBV5-4; cdr3_aa: CASSLGTSRYTQYF; cdr3_nt: TGTGCCAGCAGCTTGGGGACTAGCAGATATACGCAGTATTTT
clone_size: NA; j_call: TRBJ2-1; d_call: TRBD2; v_call: TRBV10-3; cdr3_aa: CATLPGLAGGVDEQFF; cdr3_nt: TGTGCCACCCTACCGGGACTAGCGGGAGGGGTAGATGAGCAGTTCTTC
clone_size: NA; j_call: TRBJ1-2; d_call: NA; v_call: TRBV21-1; cdr3_aa: CASSHEGGSNYGYTF; cdr3_nt: TGTGCCAGCAGCCATGAGGGAGGAAGTAACTATGGCTACACCTTC
clone_size: NA; j_call: TRBJ2-7; d_call: NA; v_call: TRBV5-6; cdr3_aa: CASEANPGAYEQYF; cdr3_nt: TGTGCCAGCGAGGCCAACCCGGGGGCCTACGAGCAGTACTTC
clone_size: few; j_call: TRBJ2-7; d_call: NA; v_call: TRBV28; cdr3_aa: CASNTHNSGTLSSYEQYF; cdr3_nt: TGTGCCAGCAACACCCATAACTCCGGGACACTGAGCTCCTACGAGCAGTACTTC
clone_size: NA; j_call: TRBJ2-7; d_call: TRBD2; v_call: TRBV7-2; cdr3_aa: CASSLAASGRSEQYF; cdr3_nt: TGTGCCAGCAGCTTAGCAGCTAGCGGGAGGTCCGAGCAGTACTTC
clone_size: many; j_call: TRBJ2-1; d_call: TRBD1; v_call: TRBV6-5; cdr3_aa: CASSRTGNPYNEQFF; cdr3_nt: TGTGCCAGCAGCCGGACAGGGAACCCCTACAATGAGCAGTTCTTC
clone_size: NA; j_call: TRBJ2-7; d_call: TRBD1; v_call: TRBV29-1; cdr3_aa: CSVPGQGSYEQYF; cdr3_nt: TGCAGCGTTCCGGGACAGGGGTCCTACGAGCAGTACTTC
clone_size: NA; j_call: TRBJ1-1; d_call: NA; v_call: TRBV7-6; cdr3_aa: CASSPRPGEHTEAFF; cdr3_nt: TGTGCCAGCAGCCCACGGCCAGGGGAGCACACTGAAGCTTTCTTT
clone_size: NA; j_call: TRBJ2-1; d_call: NA; v_call: TRBV7-9; cdr3_aa: CASSPRGGSSYNEQFF; cdr3_nt: TGTGCCAGCAGCCCCCGTGGTGGAAGCTCCTACAATGAGCAGTTCTTC
clone_size: NA; j_call: TRBJ1-1; d_call: TRBD1; v_call: TRBV30; cdr3_aa: CASSTGSPEAFF; cdr3_nt: TGTGCCTCTTCGACAGGGAGCCCTGAAGCTTTCTTT
clone_size: NA; j_call: TRBJ2-7; d_call: NA; v_call: TRBV6-1; cdr3_aa: CATRGGESYEQYF; cdr3_nt: TGTGCCACCCGTGGGGGAGAATCCTACGAGCAGTACTTC
clone_size: NA; j_call: TRBJ1-5; d_call: NA; v_call: TRBV27; cdr3_aa: CASSFSGAQPQHF; cdr3_nt: TGTGCCAGCAGTTTCTCCGGGGCCCAGCCCCAGCATTTT
clone_size: few; j_call: TRBJ2-7; d_call: TRBD1; v_call: TRBV14; cdr3_aa: CASSQGQGHEQYF; cdr3_nt: TGTGCCAGCAGCCAGGGACAGGGTCACGAGCAGTACTTC
clone_size: many; j_call: TRBJ2-1; d_call: TRBD2; v_call: TRBV6-4; cdr3_aa: CASSAGLAGDNEQFF; cdr3_nt: TGTGCCAGCAGCGCGGGACTAGCGGGAGACAATGAGCAGTTCTTC
clone_size: NA; j_call: TRBJ2-7; d_call: TRBD1; v_call: TRBV18; cdr3_aa: CASSAGQGSSYEQYF; cdr3_nt: TGTGCCAGCTCAGCGGGACAGGGCAGCTCCTACGAGCAGTACTTC
clone_size: once; j_call: TRBJ2-7; d_call: TRBD1; v_call: TRBV7-9; cdr3_aa: CASSPSRGLGYEQYF; cdr3_nt: TGTGCCAGCAGCCCGTCCAGGGGGCTTGGTTACGAGCAGTACTTC
clone_size: few; j_call: TRBJ1-5; d_call: NA; v_call: TRBV6-1; cdr3_aa: CASSRTAYSNQPQHF; cdr3_nt: TGTGCCAGCAGCAGAACAGCATATAGCAATCAGCCCCAGCATTTT
clone_size: NA; j_call: TRBJ2-3; d_call: TRBD1; v_call: TRBV25-1; cdr3_aa: CASSELGTGEADTQYF; cdr3_nt: TGTGCCAGCAGTGAACTCGGGACAGGGGAGGCGGATACGCAGTATTTT
clone_size: NA; j_call: TRBJ2-7; d_call: NA; v_call: TRBV10-2; cdr3_aa: CASIAGGSYEQYF; cdr3_nt: TGCGCCAGCATAGCCGGCGGATCCTACGAGCAGTACTTC
clone_size: NA; j_call: TRBJ2-1; d_call: TRBD1; v_call: TRBV11-2; cdr3_aa: CASSLGTGDNEQFF; cdr3_nt: TGTGCCAGCAGCTTAGGGACAGGGGACAATGAGCAGTTCTTC
clone_size: NA; j_call: TRBJ2-3; d_call: TRBD2; v_call: TRBV19; cdr3_aa: CASSIPQEREFTDTQYF; cdr3_nt: TGTGCCAGTAGTATTCCTCAAGAGCGGGAGTTCACAGATACGCAGTATTTT
clone_size: NA; j_call: TRBJ1-5; d_call: NA; v_call: TRBV7-8; cdr3_aa: CASSQERGVQPQHF; cdr3_nt: TGTGCCAGCAGCCAAGAGAGGGGGGTTCAGCCCCAGCATTTT
clone_size: few; j_call: TRBJ1-5; d_call: NA; v_call: TRBV28; cdr3_aa: CASSYGLYSNQPQHF; cdr3_nt: TGTGCCAGCAGTTATGGACTCTATAGCAATCAGCCCCAGCATTTT
clone_size: many; j_call: TRBJ2-6; d_call: TRBD1; v_call: TRBV6-4; cdr3_aa: CASSDNRGSGANVLTF; cdr3_nt: TGTGCCAGCAGTGACAACAGGGGATCTGGGGCCAACGTCCTGACTTTC
clone_size: NA; j_call: TRBJ1-5; d_call: TRBD1; v_call: TRBV7-9; cdr3_aa: CASSFTGEPNQPQHF; cdr3_nt: TGTGCCAGCAGCTTCACAGGGGAACCCAATCAGCCCCAGCATTTT
clone_size: many; j_call: TRBJ2-3; d_call: TRBD1; v_call: TRBV6-5; cdr3_aa: CASSYSPGQGTDTQYF; cdr3_nt: TGTGCCAGCAGTTACTCGCCGGGACAGGGCACAGATACGCAGTATTTT
clone_size: NA; j_call: TRBJ2-7; d_call: NA; v_call: TRBV11-3; cdr3_aa: CASSPEIGEQYF; cdr3_nt: TGTGCCAGCAGTCCCGAGATTGGGGAGCAGTACTTC